The 6 T cell receptor beta chains below all came from one sample that was sequenced in a study of T cells after yellow fever vaccination. From the 5' RACE reads, TCRdb called clonotypes with MiXCR, one entry per CDR3 protein. The table lists 350,000 to 550,000 distinct CDR3 sequences, about 17% of them singletons. This material consisted of PBMCs, taken before the yellow fever booster vaccination. The receptors derive from a man between 18 and 35 years old who received the YFV17D yellow fever vaccine.

This clonotype was recorded a few times. The rearrangement uses TRBV12-3 or TRBV12-4 and TRBJ1-1; TRBD1 might be the D (5 bases). The CDR3 consists of 14 residues. The V end was cut by 2 bases, the J end by 4 bases, with 11 bases between. CDR3 residues: CASSLWGIGTEAFF. CDR3 DNA sequence: TGTGCCAGCAGTTTATGGGGGATCGGCACTGAAGCTTTCTTT.

The sample holds a few counts of this clonotype. The genes are TRBV6-2 or TRBV6-3 and TRBJ2-2; 8 bases line up with TRBD1. Germline-derived CDR1 and CDR2 are MNHEY and SVGEGT. Germline trimming cut 6 bases from V and 6 bases from J; bases unmatched to any gene: 6. The CDR3 sequence is 14 residues long. The CDR3: CASSRTGNPGELFF. CDR3 coding DNA: TGTGCCAGCAGCCGGACAGGGAATCCCGGGGAGCTGTTTTTT.

Concerning this clonotype itself: An end of the junction does not agree with germline; a read error may underlie this. The V and J genes are TRBV7-9 and TRBJ2-1, with TRBD2 identical over 7 bases. Germline-derived CDR1 and CDR2 are SEHNR and FQNEAQ (reference sequence). The CDR3 covers 12 residues. The CDR3 here is CASSLSGGEHFF. CDR3 nucleotides: TGTGCCAGCAGCTTATCGGGGGGTGAGCATTTCTTC.

In this sample, this clonotype turned up a few times. The genes are TRBV5-5 and TRBJ2-5; D call uncertain. The CDR3 length is 15 residues. V was cut by 0 bases and J by 5 bases, with 14 bases left in between. Looked up from germline, CDR1 is SGHKS and CDR2 is YYEKEE (reference sequence). In nucleotides, the CDR3 is TGTGCCAGCAGCTTGGAAGTGGCGAACTGGGAGACCCAGTACTTC. Its protein is CASSLEVANWETQYF.

This clonotype was observed a handful of times. The chain has TRBV21-1 and TRBJ2-7; the D call of TRBD1 is as the table states it, not checked on the DNA. TRBV21-1 is reported as a pseudogene. This CDR3 has 12 amino acids. CDR3 bases: TGTGCCAGCAGCTTACAGGGGTGTGAGCAGTACGTC. Encoded protein: CASSLQGCEQYV.

Concerning this clonotype: A single base separates this from a much larger clone, so it may be a read error. This chain uses TRBV10-3 with TRBJ2-3; maybe TRBD1 (5 bases). Germline V CDR1 and CDR2: ENHRY, SYGVKD. This CDR3 contains 17 residues. The CDR3 sequence: CVISEFLTGAGTDTQYF. DNA of the CDR3: TGTGTCATCAGTGAATTTTTGACTGGGGCGGGCACAGATACGCAGTATTTT.